This T cell receptor (beta chain) was recovered during a study of cytomegalovirus exposure and HLA in healthy donors. PCR primers comprised 60 Vbeta and 13 Jbeta primers. TCRdb's table, derived via immunoSEQ multiplex PCR, lists solely in-frame clones and lacks some. The sample lists roughly 100,000 clones, less than 85% occurring once. Note on this clone: Its antigen is unknown.

Trimming took off 5 bases at V and 2 bases at J, with 13 bases between the two ends. Germline V CDR1 and CDR2: SGHAT, FQNNGV. This CDR3 comprises 14 residues. Study conclusions and caveats: The study flagged approximately 180 TCR beta chains as cytomegalovirus-associated. Presence/absence comparisons presumed near-even sequencing depth among donors. An ancestry cluster, one associated with Asian ancestry, reportedly showed fewer N-insertions than the approximately 700-donor mean in a later analysis.

The receptor was derived from a man in his forties in good health and CMV-seropositive. The rearrangement joins TRBV11-2 to TRBJ2-7, with a possible D match to TRBD2 (6 bases). Sequenced sample: PBMCs. In DNA form, the CDR3 reads TGTGCCAGCAGCCCCGGGACTCTCACCTACGAGCAGTACTTC. This gives the protein CASSPGTLTYEQYF.